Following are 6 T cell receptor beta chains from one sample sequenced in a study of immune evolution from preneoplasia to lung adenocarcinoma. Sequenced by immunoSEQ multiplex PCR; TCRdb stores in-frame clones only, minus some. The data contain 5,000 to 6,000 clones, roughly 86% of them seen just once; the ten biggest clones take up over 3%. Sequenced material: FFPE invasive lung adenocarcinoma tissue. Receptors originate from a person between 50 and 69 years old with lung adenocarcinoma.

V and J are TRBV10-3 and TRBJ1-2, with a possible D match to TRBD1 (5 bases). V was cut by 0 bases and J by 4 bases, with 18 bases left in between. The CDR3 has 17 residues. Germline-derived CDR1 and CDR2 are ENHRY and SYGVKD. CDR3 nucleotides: TGTGCCATCAGTGAGTCGACGACGCCAGGGCCCTTCTATGGCTACACCTTC. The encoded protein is CAISESTTPGPFYGYTF.

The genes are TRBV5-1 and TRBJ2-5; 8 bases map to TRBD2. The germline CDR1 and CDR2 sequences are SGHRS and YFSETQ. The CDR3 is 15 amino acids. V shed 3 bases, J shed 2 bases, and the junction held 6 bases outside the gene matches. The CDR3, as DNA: TGCGCCAGCAGCTCCAAAGGGACTAGACAAGAGACCCAGTACTTC. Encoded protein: CASSSKGTRQETQYF.

CDR3 coding DNA: TGCGCCAGCAGCCAGGGCTGGGGCGGGAGGGCCGCAGATACGCAGTATTTT. Its protein product is CASSQGWGGRAADTQYF. The genes are TRBV4-1 and TRBJ2-3; 9 nucleotides match TRBD2. Per the germline V gene, CDR1 is MGHRA and CDR2 is YSYEKL. The CDR3 extends over 17 amino acids. The ends lost 3 bases at V and 4 bases at J; junction bases unmatched: 11.

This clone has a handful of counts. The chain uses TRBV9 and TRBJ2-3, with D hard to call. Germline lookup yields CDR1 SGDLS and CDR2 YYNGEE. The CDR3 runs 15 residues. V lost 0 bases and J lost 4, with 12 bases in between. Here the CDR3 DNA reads TGTGCCAGCAGCGTAGTTGGGTCACATGCAGATACGCAGTATTTT. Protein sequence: CASSVVGSHADTQYF.

CDR3 loop: CASSLGVAAGAGETQYF. Here the CDR3 DNA reads TGTGCCAGCAGCTTAGGTGTTGCGGCGGGAGCAGGAGAGACCCAGTACTTC. The rearrangement links TRBV13 to TRBJ2-5, with TRBD2 matching over 7 bases. Trimming at V came to 0 bases and at J to 4 bases, leaving 11 bases not matched to a gene. CDR3 size: 17 residues. Germline values: CDR1 PRHDT, CDR2 FYEKMQ (reference sequence).

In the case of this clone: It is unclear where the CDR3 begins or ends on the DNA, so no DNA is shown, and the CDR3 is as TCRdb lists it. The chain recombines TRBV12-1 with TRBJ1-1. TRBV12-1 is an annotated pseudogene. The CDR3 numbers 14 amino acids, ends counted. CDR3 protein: CASSFARGNTEAFF.